This T cell receptor (beta chain) stems from a study of CD4+ T cells in melanoma. Broader study findings: CD8+ T cell, macrophage and B cell function reportedly correlated with neoantigen-specific CD4+ T cells. Reportedly, melanoma neoantigen-specific CD4+ T cells showed varied differentiation states.

This clone was counted a few times. Its target is not known. Germline V gene sequence: CDR1 MNHEY, CDR2 SMNVEV (reference sequence). The CDR3 sequence is 15 residues long. Trimming removed 2 bases at V and 4 bases at J, with 15 bases between. The table came from immunoSEQ multiplex PCR; TCRdb's copy has only in-frame clones and leaves some out. The sample includes roughly 140,000 clones, 85% to 95% of them seen just once. The TCR was taken from a human donor with melanoma. The chain links TRBV27 to TRBJ2-7, with a tentative D call TRBD1 (6 bases). This CDR3 reads CASSLVQGIRYEQYF. The DNA of the CDR3 is TGTGCCAGCAGTTTAGTGCAGGGGATAAGGTACGAGCAGTACTTC.